This T cell receptor beta chain was sequenced during a study of T cell changes during pregnancy in multiple sclerosis. Using immunoSEQ multiplex PCR, the repertoire was profiled, and TCRdb retains in-frame clones only, with some absent. The repertoire holds some 45,000 clones, with roughly nine tenths as singletons. The trim removed 4 bases at V and 7 bases at J, leaving 1 base unmatched. The germline V gene has CDR1 SGHDT and CDR2 YYEEEE. The CDR3 spans 11 residues. This chain joins TRBV5-6 and TRBJ1-2; 7 nucleotides align to TRBD1. The sample was CD4+ T cells from peripheral blood mononuclear cells, taken after pregnancy. The clonotype comes from a female donor with multiple sclerosis, enrolled in a pregnancy study. CDR3 region: CASSQGVGYTF. The DNA for the CDR3 is TGTGCCAGCAGCCAGGGGGTTGGCTACACCTTC.